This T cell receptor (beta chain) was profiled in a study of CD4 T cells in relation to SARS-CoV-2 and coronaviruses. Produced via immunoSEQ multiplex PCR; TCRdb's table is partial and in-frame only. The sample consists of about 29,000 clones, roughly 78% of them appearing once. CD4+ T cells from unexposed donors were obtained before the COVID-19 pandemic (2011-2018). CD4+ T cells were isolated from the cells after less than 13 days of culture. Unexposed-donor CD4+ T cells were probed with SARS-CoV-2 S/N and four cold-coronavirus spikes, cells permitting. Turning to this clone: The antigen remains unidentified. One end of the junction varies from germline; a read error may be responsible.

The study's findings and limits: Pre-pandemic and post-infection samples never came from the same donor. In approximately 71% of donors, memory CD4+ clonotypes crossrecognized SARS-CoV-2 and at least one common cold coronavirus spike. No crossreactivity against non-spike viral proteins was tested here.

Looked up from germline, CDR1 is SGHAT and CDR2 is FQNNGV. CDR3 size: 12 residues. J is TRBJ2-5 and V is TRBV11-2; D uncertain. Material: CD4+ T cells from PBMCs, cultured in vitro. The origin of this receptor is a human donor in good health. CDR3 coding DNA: TGTGCCAGCAGCTTAGATCGGCAGACACAGTACTTC. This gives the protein CASSLDRQTQYF.